This T cell receptor beta chain was recorded in a study of T-cell memory formation after mild COVID-19. This clonotype came up a few times. Trimming removed 5 bases at V and 1 base at J, with 7 bases between. The germline V gene encodes CDR1 MNHEY and CDR2 SMNVEV (reference sequence). The length of the CDR3 is 13 residues. TCRdb called the 5' RACE reads again in MiXCR, with one record for every CDR3 protein. The sample consists of roughly 150,000 distinct CDR3 sequences, 10% to 15% of them appearing once. The clonotype comes from a man between 18 and 35 years old who had mild COVID-19 (a few samples of this study predate the infection). Cell type and time point are not known. The sequenced sample consisted of PBMCs or a T cell subset sorted from them (not recorded which). The V gene is TRBV27, the J gene TRBJ2-3; D is unclear. CDR3 DNA: TGTGCCAGCAGTACCCCCGGCACAGATACGCAGTATTTT. This codes for CASSTPGTDTQYF.